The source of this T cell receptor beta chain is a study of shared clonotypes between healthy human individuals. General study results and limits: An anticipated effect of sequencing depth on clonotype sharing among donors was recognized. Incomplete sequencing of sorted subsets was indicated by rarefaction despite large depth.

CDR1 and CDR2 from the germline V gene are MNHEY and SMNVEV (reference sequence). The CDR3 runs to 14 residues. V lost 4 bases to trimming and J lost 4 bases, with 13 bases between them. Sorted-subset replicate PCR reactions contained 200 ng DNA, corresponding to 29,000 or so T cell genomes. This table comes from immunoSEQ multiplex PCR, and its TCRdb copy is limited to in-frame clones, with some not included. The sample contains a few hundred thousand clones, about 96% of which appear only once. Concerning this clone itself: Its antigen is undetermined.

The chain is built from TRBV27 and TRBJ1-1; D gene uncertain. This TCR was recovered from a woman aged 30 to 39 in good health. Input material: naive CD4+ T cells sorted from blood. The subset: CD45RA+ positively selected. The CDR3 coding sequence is TGTGCCAGCAGTTCCGGGGTGGGCGGCACTGAAGCTTTCTTT. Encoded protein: CASSSGVGGTEAFF.